This passage covers 32 T cell receptor beta chains from one sample sequenced in a study of blood T cell repertoires in COVID-19. TCRdb's table, derived via immunoSEQ multiplex PCR, lists solely in-frame clones and lacks some. The sample yields 120,000 or so clones, around nine tenths seen once. Specimen: peripheral blood. These TCRs come from a woman aged 50 to 60 with acute or convalescent COVID-19.

V gene TRBV4-3 combines with J gene TRBJ1-1, with D perhaps matching TRBD1 (6 bases). Trimming removed 4 bases at V and 6 bases at J, with 18 bases between. There are 15 residues in the CDR3. From germline, CDR1 is LGHNA and CDR2 YSLEER. The CDR3 nucleotides read TGCGCCAGCAGCCTCGAAGGGGGGGTCAGGTCTGAAGCTTTCTTT. This gives the protein CASSLEGGVRSEAFF.

This clone has a handful of counts. The rearrangement links TRBV29-1 to TRBJ1-1; the D gene is possibly TRBD1 (6 bases). CDR1 is SQVTM, CDR2 ANQGSEA, per germline. The CDR3 totals 13 residues. The V and J ends lost 3 bases and 5 bases respectively, with 13 bases between them. The CDR3 here is CSVDRGAGTEAFF. The CDR3, as DNA: TGCAGCGTTGATCGGGGGGCGGGAACTGAAGCTTTCTTT.

The V gene is TRBV5-4, the J gene TRBJ2-7; D unresolved. Germline V lookup: CDR1 SGHNT, CDR2 YYREEE (reference sequence). The CDR3 has 14 residues. V was cut by 0 bases and J by 7 bases, with 14 bases left in between. CDR3 amino acids: CASSLVQNAGEQYF. CDR3 coding DNA: TGTGCCAGCAGCTTGGTTCAAAACGCCGGGGAGCAGTACTTC.

The genes are TRBV29-1 and TRBJ1-1; no clear D. Trimming pared 2 bases from V and 3 bases from J, leaving 10 bases between. The germline gives CDR1 SQVTM, CDR2 ANQGSEA. CDR3 length: 13 amino acids. The CDR3 region has the DNA TGCAGCGTTGAACAATCTCGGGACACTGAAGCTTTCTTT. It yields the protein CSVEQSRDTEAFF.

This clone appeared once. The rearrangement joins TRBV7-9 to TRBJ1-6, with a tentative D call TRBD1 (5 bases). Trimming took off 2 bases at V and 5 bases at J, with 13 bases between the two ends. In germline, CDR1 is SEHNR, CDR2 FQNEAQ (reference sequence). There are 16 residues in the CDR3. CDR3 nucleotides: TGTGCCAGCAGCTTATATGGTCAGGGTAATAATTCACCCCTCCACTTT. It codes for CASSLYGQGNNSPLHF.

The V call is TRBV4-3, the J call TRBJ2-7; TRBD2 aligns across 8 bases. This CDR3 has 16 residues. Germline V gene data show CDR1 as LGHNA and CDR2 as YSLEER. V lost 0 bases and J lost 1; bases outside the gene matches: 5. The CDR3 here is CASSQDRTSGSYEQYF. The CDR3 nucleotides are TGCGCCAGCAGCCAAGACCGAACTAGCGGTTCCTACGAGCAGTACTTC.

CDR3 nucleotides: TGCGCCAGCAGCCTCCGCGGCCGCACAGATACGCAGTATTTT. This translates into CASSLRGRTDTQYF. The chain joins TRBV5-1 to TRBJ2-3; D not certain. Trimming cost V 4 bases and J 1 base, with 10 bases left between them. The CDR3 is 14 amino acids. Germline CDR1 SGHRS, CDR2 YFSETQ.

V and J are TRBV7-2 and TRBJ1-2, with 7 bases matching TRBD1. This CDR3 comprises 14 residues. Unmatched junction bases numbered 7, after V lost 7 bases and J lost 2 bases. Germline values: CDR1 SGHTA, CDR2 FQGNSA. The CDR3 is CASTYNRGNYGYTF. The CDR3 DNA sequence: TGTGCCAGCACATACAACAGGGGCAACTATGGCTACACCTTC.

The sample holds a few counts of this clone. This chain connects TRBV7-2 to TRBJ1-1; perhaps TRBD1 as D (6 bases). This CDR3 spans 14 amino acids. The germline V and J ends were trimmed by 6 bases and 3 bases, with 14 bases remaining between them. Germline CDR1 reads SGHTA; CDR2 reads FQGNSA. DNA of the CDR3: TGTGCCAGCAGATACCCGGACAGTTACACTGAAGCTTTCTTT. Translating gives CASRYPDSYTEAFF.

The genes are TRBV5-1 and TRBJ2-5, with a possible D match to TRBD1 (5 bases). CDR1 and CDR2 (germline): SGHRS, YFSETQ. This CDR3 is 13 amino acids long. Trimming shortened V by 0 bases and J by 7 bases, and 10 bases separated the two germline ends. The CDR3 sequence is CASSLGGQGTQYF. CDR3 nucleotides: TGCGCCAGCAGCTTGGGGGGCCAGGGGACCCAGTACTTC.

This chain connects TRBV18 to TRBJ1-6, with D uncertain. This CDR3 comprises 13 residues. Germline V gene data show CDR1 as KGHSH and CDR2 as LQKENI. Trimming removed 3 bases from V and 16 bases from J, with 16 bases in between. The CDR3 here is CASSPGDSRILHF. In DNA, the CDR3 is TGTGCCAGCTCACCCGGAGACTCTCGGATTCTCCACTTT.

The rearrangement links TRBV19 to TRBJ2-3; 9 nucleotides align to TRBD2. The CDR3 totals 16 residues. Germline values: CDR1 LNHDA, CDR2 SQIVND (reference sequence). Trimming at V came to 5 bases and at J to 0 bases, leaving 6 bases not matched to a gene. This CDR3 is CASSWGLAASTDTQYF. The CDR3 DNA reads as TGTGCCAGTAGTTGGGGACTAGCAGCTAGCACAGATACGCAGTATTTT.

The chain uses TRBV30 and TRBJ2-7; 7 bases fit TRBD1. In germline, CDR1 is GTSNPN, CDR2 SVGIG (reference sequence). CDR3 size: 12 residues. With 8 bases clipped from V and 2 bases from J, the junction kept 6 bases outside the gene matches. The DNA for the CDR3 is TGTGCCCTCAGACAGGGAGCCTACGAGCAGTACTTC. This codes for CALRQGAYEQYF.

The CDR3 is CSVEERASNYGYTF. DNA for the CDR3: TGCAGCGTTGAAGAGAGGGCCAGTAACTATGGCTACACCTTC. V usage is TRBV29-1 and J usage is TRBJ1-2; D is ambiguous. Per the germline V gene, CDR1 is SQVTM and CDR2 is ANQGSEA. V shed 0 bases and J shed 1 base, with 9 bases lying between them. The CDR3 is made up of 14 amino acids.

The chain carries TRBV5-6 and TRBJ2-7; 9 bases agree with TRBD1. Germline values: CDR1 SGHDT, CDR2 YYEEEE. The CDR3 is 14 amino acids. Trimming at V came to 6 bases and at J to 4 bases, leaving 8 bases not matched to a gene. CDR3 residues: CASTPGTGPYEQYF. CDR3 DNA sequence: TGTGCCAGCACCCCAGGGACAGGGCCTTACGAGCAGTACTTC.

The chain links TRBV19 to TRBJ1-5; 9 bases map to TRBD1. Germline CDR1 is LNHDA and CDR2 is SQIVND (reference sequence). CDR3 length: 16 residues. J lost 0 bases, V lost 6 bases, and 6 bases had no gene match. The CDR3 DNA is TGTGCCAGTAGGCGCCGGGACAGGGATAGCAATCAGCCCCAGCATTTT. The encoded protein is CASRRRDRDSNQPQHF. The full variable domain, with the rest looked up from reference TRBV19 and TRBJ1-5, is DGGITQSPKYLFRKEGQNVTLSCEQNLNHDAMYWYRQDPGQGLRLIYYSQIVNDFQKGDIAEGYSVSREKKESFPLTVTSAQKNPTAFYLCASRRRDRDSNQPQHFGDGTRLSIL.

This rearrangement joins TRBV4-3 to TRBJ1-2, with 8 bases fitting TRBD1. CDR1 and CDR2 from the germline V gene are LGHNA and YSLEER. V shed 1 base, J shed 2 bases, and the junction held 6 bases outside the gene matches. The CDR3 sequence is 16 residues long. DNA for the CDR3: TGCGCCAGCAGCCAAGCGGGACAGGTATCCAACTATGGCTACACCTTC. Its protein product is CASSQAGQVSNYGYTF.

V gene TRBV18 combines with J gene TRBJ1-6, with D possibly being TRBD1 (6 bases). Looked up from germline, CDR1 is KGHSH and CDR2 is LQKENI. This CDR3 has 15 residues. Trimming shortened V by 3 bases and J by 8 bases, and 14 bases separated the two germline ends. DNA for the CDR3: TGTGCCAGCTCACCTCGGACAGACACAGATTCACCCCTCCACTTT. Translated, it gives CASSPRTDTDSPLHF.

The chain couples TRBV6-6 to TRBJ2-3; 7 nucleotides match TRBD2. This CDR3 is built from 15 residues. Germline CDR1 is MNHNY and CDR2 is SVGAGI (reference sequence). With V trimmed by 5 bases and J by 6 bases, 11 bases remained unmatched. The CDR3 here is CASSPGTTWEDTQYF. As DNA, the CDR3 is TGTGCCAGCAGTCCAGGGACTACGTGGGAGGATACGCAGTATTTT.

The count of this clone is one. J is TRBJ2-3 and V is TRBV3-1 (or the pseudogene TRBV3-2); D not certain. The CDR3 consists of 10 residues. Germline CDR1 is LGHDT and CDR2 is YNNKEL (reference sequence). The V end was cut by 8 bases, the J end by 6 bases, with 6 bases between. The CDR3 sequence is CASSNDTQYF. The CDR3 DNA follows: TGTGCCAGCTCTAACGATACGCAGTATTTT.

This chain joins TRBV4-3 and TRBJ1-6; D possibly corresponds to TRBD1 (5 bases). CDR1 and CDR2 from the germline V gene are LGHNA and YSLEER. V was shortened by 0 bases and J by 7 bases, with 13 bases between the two germline ends. The CDR3 has 16 amino acids. The chain's CDR3 is CASSQDRKGRNSPLHF. The CDR3 DNA follows: TGCGCCAGCAGCCAAGATCGGAAGGGGCGGAATTCACCCCTCCACTTT.

V gene TRBV30 combines with J gene TRBJ2-3; D may be TRBD1 (7 bases). The length of the CDR3 is 14 residues. Germline V gene sequence: CDR1 GTSNPN, CDR2 SVGIG (reference sequence). V was clipped by 5 bases and J by 3 bases, with 15 bases between them. The CDR3 here is CAWGGGAFTDTQYF. CDR3 bases: TGTGCCTGGGGAGGGGGCGCTTTTACAGATACGCAGTATTTT.

The CDR3 DNA follows: TGTGCCACCAGTGGAGTTAGCACAGATACGCAGTATTTT. Translation gives CATSGVSTDTQYF. The chain joins TRBV24-1 to TRBJ2-3; D is ambiguous. The CDR3 sequence is 13 residues long. CDR1 and CDR2 (germline): KGHDR, SFDVKD. Deletions cut 5 bases from V and 0 bases from J, with 5 bases between.

The chain couples TRBV6-1 to TRBJ1-1; D is uncertain. This CDR3 has 14 residues. The V end was cut by 5 bases, the J end by 2 bases, with 12 bases between. Germline assignment: CDR1 MNHNS and CDR2 SASEGT. The CDR3: CASSSEGPNTEAFF. DNA of the CDR3: TGTGCCAGCAGTTCCGAGGGCCCAAACACTGAAGCTTTCTTT.

V usage is TRBV7-2 and J usage is TRBJ2-5, with 8 bases lining up with TRBD2. V shed 1 base, J shed 7 bases, and the junction held 14 bases outside the gene matches. The CDR3 totals 17 residues. Germline CDR1 and CDR2: SGHTA and FQGNSA. The CDR3 DNA is TGTGCCAGCAGCTTAGGGAGCGGGAGCGCCTCGAGGGGGACCCAGTACTTC. It codes for CASSLGSGSASRGTQYF.

About this clone itself: The CDR3 does not close with the conserved phenylalanine or tryptophan, likely indicating a read error. Because the CDR3's place on the DNA is in doubt, the DNA is left out and the CDR3 is given as listed by TCRdb. The V call is TRBV5-5, the J call TRBJ2-7; the D call TRBD2 from the table was never checked on the DNA. Germline CDR1 and CDR2: SGHKS and YYEKEE (reference sequence). Both ends counted, the CDR3 spans 14 residues. The CDR3 protein is CASSLAGTSGWIGI.

The rearrangement joins TRBV18 to TRBJ2-6; the D gene is possibly TRBD1 (6 bases). V shed 3 bases and J shed 1 base, with 13 bases lying between them. Germline values: CDR1 KGHSH, CDR2 LQKENI. This CDR3 has 17 residues. The CDR3 coding sequence is TGTGCCAGCTCACCCTTTAGAACAGGGTCTGGGGCCAACGTCCTGACTTTC. This gives the protein CASSPFRTGSGANVLTF.

CDR3 region: CASSDGAGVITGELFF. In nucleotides, the CDR3 is TGTGCCAGCAGTGACGGAGCGGGAGTTATCACCGGGGAGCTGTTTTTT. This sequence joins TRBV25-1 and TRBJ2-2; TRBD2 matches at 8 bases. The junction had 7 bases not matched to a gene; V was cut back by 3 bases and J by 4 bases. This CDR3 region has 16 residues. Looked up from germline, CDR1 is MGHDK and CDR2 is SYGVNS.

V and J are TRBV19 and TRBJ1-2, with 7 nucleotides matching TRBD1. CDR1 is LNHDA, CDR2 SQIVND, per germline (reference sequence). The CDR3 extends over 14 amino acids. With 6 bases clipped from V and 4 bases from J, the junction kept 8 bases outside the gene matches. CDR3 bases: TGTGCCAGTAGCTTGGCCGGGACAGTCTATGGCTACACCTTC. Protein product: CASSLAGTVYGYTF.

This clone showed up just once. The rearrangement joins TRBV7-2 to TRBJ2-1, with 10 bases aligning to TRBD2. CDR1 and CDR2 from the germline V gene are SGHTA and FQGNSA. V was pared by 1 base and J by 9 bases, with 3 bases of the junction left unmatched. The CDR3 spans 14 residues. DNA of the CDR3: TGTGCCAGCAGCTTAGATCCTAGCGGGGGTGAGCAGTTCTTC. Translation gives CASSLDPSGGEQFF.

The CDR3, as DNA: TGTGCCAGCAGTCTAACAGGGTTAGGGGAAAAACTGTTTTTT. Translated: CASSLTGLGEKLFF. This chain uses TRBV6-5 with TRBJ1-4; D might be TRBD1 (6 bases). CDR3 length: 14 amino acids. The germline CDR1 and CDR2 sequences are MNHEY and SVGAGI. V was clipped by 5 bases and J by 8 bases, with 15 bases between them.

The rearrangement links TRBV2 to TRBJ2-7; D is perhaps TRBD1 (6 bases). V was clipped by 6 bases and J by 0 bases, with 9 bases between them. The CDR3 covers 13 residues. From germline, CDR1 is SNHLY and CDR2 FYNNEI. The CDR3 region is CASSRQDSYEQYF. Written as DNA, the CDR3 is TGTGCCAGCAGCAGACAGGACTCCTACGAGCAGTACTTC.